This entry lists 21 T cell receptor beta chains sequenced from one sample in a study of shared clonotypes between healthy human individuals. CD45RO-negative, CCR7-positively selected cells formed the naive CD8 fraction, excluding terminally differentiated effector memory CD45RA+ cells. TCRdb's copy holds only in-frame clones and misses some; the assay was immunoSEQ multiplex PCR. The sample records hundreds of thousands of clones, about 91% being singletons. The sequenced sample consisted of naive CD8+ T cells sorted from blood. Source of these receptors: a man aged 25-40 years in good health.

CDR3: CAWTAGTGYGYTF. The CDR3 coding sequence is TGTGCCTGGACCGCCGGGACAGGGTATGGCTACACCTTC. V is TRBV30 and J is TRBJ1-2; 9 bases line up with TRBD1. V lost 4 bases and J lost 5; bases outside the gene matches: 5. The length of the CDR3 is 13 residues. Germline V lookup: CDR1 GTSNPN, CDR2 SVGIG (reference sequence).

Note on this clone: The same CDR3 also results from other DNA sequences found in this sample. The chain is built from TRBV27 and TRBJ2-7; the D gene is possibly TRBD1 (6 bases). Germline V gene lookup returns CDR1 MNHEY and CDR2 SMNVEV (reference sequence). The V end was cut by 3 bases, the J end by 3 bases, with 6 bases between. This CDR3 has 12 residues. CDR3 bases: TGTGCCAGCAGTTTCAGGGGCTACGAGCAGTACTTC. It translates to CASSFRGYEQYF.

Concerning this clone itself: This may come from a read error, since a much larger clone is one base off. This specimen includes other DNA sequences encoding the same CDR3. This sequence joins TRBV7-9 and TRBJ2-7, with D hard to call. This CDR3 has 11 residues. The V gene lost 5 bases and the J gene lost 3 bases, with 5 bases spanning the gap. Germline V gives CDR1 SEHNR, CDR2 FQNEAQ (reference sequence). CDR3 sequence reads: CASSPNYEQYF. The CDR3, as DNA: TGTGCCAGCAGCCCCAACTACGAGCAGTACTTC. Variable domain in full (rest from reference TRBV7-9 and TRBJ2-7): DTGVSQNPRHKITKRGQNVTFRCDPISEHNRLYWYRQTLGQGPEFLTYFQNEAQLEKSRLLSDRFSAERPKGSFSTLEIQRTEQGDSAMYLCASSPNYEQYFGPGTRLTVT.

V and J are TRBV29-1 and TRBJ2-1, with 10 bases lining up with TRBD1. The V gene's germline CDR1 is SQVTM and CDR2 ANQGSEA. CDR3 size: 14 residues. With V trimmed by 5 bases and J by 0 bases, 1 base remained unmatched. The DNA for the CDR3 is TGCAGCGTTCGGACAGGGGGCTCCTACAATGAGCAGTTCTTC. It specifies CSVRTGGSYNEQFF.

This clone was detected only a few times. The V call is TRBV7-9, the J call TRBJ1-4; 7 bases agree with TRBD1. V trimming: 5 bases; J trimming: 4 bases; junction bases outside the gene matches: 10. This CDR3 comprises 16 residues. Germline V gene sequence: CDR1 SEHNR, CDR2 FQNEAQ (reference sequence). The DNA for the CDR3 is TGTGCCAGCAGCGCATCAAGGACAGGCGGTAATGAAAAACTGTTTTTT. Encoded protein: CASSASRTGGNEKLFF.

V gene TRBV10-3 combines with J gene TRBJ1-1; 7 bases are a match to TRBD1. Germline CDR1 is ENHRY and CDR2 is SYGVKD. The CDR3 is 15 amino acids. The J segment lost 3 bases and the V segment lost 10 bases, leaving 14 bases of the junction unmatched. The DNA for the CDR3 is TGTGCCACCGGCAAGGACAGGTCGGCGGACACTGAAGCTTTCTTT. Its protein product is CATGKDRSADTEAFF.

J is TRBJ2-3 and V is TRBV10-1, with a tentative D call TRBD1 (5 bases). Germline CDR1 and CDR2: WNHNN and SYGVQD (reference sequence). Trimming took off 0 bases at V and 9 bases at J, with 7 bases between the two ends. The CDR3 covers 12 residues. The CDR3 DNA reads TGCGCCAGCAGTGAGTCAGGGGCAACGCAGTATTTT. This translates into CASSESGATQYF.

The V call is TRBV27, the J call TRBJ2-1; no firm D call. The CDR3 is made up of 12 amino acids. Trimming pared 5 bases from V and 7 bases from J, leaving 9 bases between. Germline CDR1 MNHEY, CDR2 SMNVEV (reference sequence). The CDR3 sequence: CASSEGINEQFF. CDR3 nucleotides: TGTGCCAGCAGTGAAGGGATTAATGAGCAGTTCTTC.

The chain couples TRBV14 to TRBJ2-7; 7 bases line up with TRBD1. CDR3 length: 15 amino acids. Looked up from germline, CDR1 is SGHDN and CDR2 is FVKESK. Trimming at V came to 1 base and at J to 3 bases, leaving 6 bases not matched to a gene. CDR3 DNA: TGTGCCAGCAGCCAAGGGACAGGATTAGTCTACGAGCAGTACTTC. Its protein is CASSQGTGLVYEQYF. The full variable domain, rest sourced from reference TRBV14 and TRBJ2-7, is EAGVTQFPSHSVIEKGQTVTLRCDPISGHDNLYWYRRVMGKEIKFLLHFVKESKQDESGMPNNRFLAERTGGTYSTLKVQPAELEDSGVYFCASSQGTGLVYEQYFGPGTRLTVT.

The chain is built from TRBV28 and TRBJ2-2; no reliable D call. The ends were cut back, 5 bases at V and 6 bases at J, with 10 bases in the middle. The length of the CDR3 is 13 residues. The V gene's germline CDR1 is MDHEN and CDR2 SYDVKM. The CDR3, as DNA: TGTGCCAGCAGTACCACCTCGGCCGGGGAGCTGTTTTTT. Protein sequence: CASSTTSAGELFF.

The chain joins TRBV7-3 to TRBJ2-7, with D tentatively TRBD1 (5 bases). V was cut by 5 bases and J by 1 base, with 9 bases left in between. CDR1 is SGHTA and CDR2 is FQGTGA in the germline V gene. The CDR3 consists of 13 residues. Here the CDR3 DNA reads TGTGCCAGCAGCCTGGGGCTTTCCTACGAGCAGTACTTC. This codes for CASSLGLSYEQYF.

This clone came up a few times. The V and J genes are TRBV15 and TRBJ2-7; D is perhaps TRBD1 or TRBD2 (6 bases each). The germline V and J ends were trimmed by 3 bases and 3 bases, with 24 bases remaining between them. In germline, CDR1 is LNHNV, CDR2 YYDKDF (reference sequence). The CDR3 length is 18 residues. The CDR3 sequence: CATSRITGSEGMSYEQYF. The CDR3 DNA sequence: TGTGCCACCAGCAGGATTACAGGGTCGGAGGGGATGAGCTACGAGCAGTACTTC.

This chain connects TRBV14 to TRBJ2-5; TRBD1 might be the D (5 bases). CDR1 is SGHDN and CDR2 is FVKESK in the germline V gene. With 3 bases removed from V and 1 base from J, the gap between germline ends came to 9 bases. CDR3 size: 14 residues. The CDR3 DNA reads TGTGCCAGCAGCCACACAGGTTTCCAAGAGACCCAGTACTTC. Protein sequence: CASSHTGFQETQYF.

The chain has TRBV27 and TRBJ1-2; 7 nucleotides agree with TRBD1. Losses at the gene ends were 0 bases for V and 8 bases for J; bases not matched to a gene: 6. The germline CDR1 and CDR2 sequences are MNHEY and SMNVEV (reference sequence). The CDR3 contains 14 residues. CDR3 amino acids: CASSLSQGVLGYTF. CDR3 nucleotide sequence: TGTGCCAGCAGTTTATCCCAGGGGGTATTGGGCTACACCTTC.

CDR3 DNA: TGTGCCAGCAGTTCCAGGCAATACCGCACAGATACGCAGTATTTT. Its translation is CASSSRQYRTDTQYF. The chain combines TRBV27 with TRBJ2-3; D is undetermined. The CDR3 extends over 15 amino acids. V lost 4 bases, J lost 1 base, and 12 bases lay in between. Per the germline V gene, CDR1 is MNHEY and CDR2 is SMNVEV (reference sequence).

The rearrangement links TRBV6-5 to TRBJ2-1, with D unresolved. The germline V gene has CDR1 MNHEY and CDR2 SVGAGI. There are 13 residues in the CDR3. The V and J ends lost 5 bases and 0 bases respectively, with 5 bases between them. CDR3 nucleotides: TGTGCCAGCAGTAAAAGCTCCTACAATGAGCAGTTCTTC. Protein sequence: CASSKSSYNEQFF.

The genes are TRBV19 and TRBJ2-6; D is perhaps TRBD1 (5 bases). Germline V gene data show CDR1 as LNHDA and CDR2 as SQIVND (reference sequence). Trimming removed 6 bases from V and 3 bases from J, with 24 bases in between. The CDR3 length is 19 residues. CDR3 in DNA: TGTGCCAGTAGATTGACGTGGGCAGGGCGTGACGGTGGGGCCAACGTCCTGACTTTC. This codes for CASRLTWAGRDGGANVLTF.

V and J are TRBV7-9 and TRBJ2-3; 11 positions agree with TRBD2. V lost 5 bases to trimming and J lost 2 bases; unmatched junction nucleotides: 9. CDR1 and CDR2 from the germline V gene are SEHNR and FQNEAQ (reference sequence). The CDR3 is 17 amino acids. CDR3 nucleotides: TGTGCCAGCAGCGACACGGGGGGACTAGCGGTCACAGATACGCAGTATTTT. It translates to CASSDTGGLAVTDTQYF.

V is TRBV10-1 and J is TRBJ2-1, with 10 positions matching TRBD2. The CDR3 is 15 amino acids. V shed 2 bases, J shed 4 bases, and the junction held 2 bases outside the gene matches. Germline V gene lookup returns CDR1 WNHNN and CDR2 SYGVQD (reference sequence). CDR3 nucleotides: TGCGCCAGCAGTGAGGGGACTAGCGTGTACAATGAGCAGTTCTTC. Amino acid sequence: CASSEGTSVYNEQFF.

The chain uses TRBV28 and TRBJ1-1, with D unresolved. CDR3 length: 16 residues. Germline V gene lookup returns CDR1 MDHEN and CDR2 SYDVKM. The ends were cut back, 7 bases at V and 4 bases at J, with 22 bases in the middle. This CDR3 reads CASTPFNPGYTTEAFF. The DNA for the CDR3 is TGTGCCAGCACCCCTTTCAACCCGGGGTACACCACTGAAGCTTTCTTT.

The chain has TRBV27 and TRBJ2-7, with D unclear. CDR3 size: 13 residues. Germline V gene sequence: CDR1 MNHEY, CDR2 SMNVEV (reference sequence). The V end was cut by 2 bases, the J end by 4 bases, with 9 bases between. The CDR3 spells CASSLDIGYEQYF. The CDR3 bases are TGTGCCAGCAGTTTAGATATAGGGTACGAGCAGTACTTC.